This TCR beta chain was identified in a study of blood T cell repertoires in COVID-19. In the study overall: Samples representing acute and convalescent COVID-19 were sourced from the United States, Italy and Spain. T cells, B-cell-depleted T cells, or PBMCs provided the cDNA or gDNA that served as material.

How the authors handled the data: The assay estimated nucleated cells by amplifying reference gene primers. Repertoires were generated with immunoSEQ multiplex PCR, while TCRdb's copy carries only in-frame clones and drops some. Clonal size and the V and J genes are those of that table, whereas D and trimming came from the DNA. The sample has 380,000 or so clones; 81% are singletons. This TCR was sampled from a human donor with acute or convalescent COVID-19. The donor label of this sample is uncertain. The sample was peripheral blood.

CDR3 region: CASSRNRVRGEQYF. CDR3 DNA: TGTGCCAGCAGTCGAAACAGGGTTCGGGGCGAGCAGTACTTC. The chain has TRBV6-5 and TRBJ2-7; the D gene is possibly TRBD1 (6 bases). The CDR3 runs 14 residues. V was shortened by 5 bases and J by 6 bases, with 17 bases between the two germline ends. Germline V gene lookup returns CDR1 MNHEY and CDR2 SVGAGI.